These 30 T cell receptor beta chains originate from one sample sequenced in a study of blood T cells in healthy people across ages. Using a J-beta primer mix together with a sample-barcoded 5' primer, a second PCR was run for roughly 6 to 11 cycles. TCRdb reprocessed the 5' RACE reads via MiXCR and lists one record per CDR3 protein. This sample has about 830,000 distinct CDR3 sequences; more than 45% occur once, and the top ten carry about 20%. The sample was blood. The receptors derive from a man younger than 45 in good health.

The rearrangement uses TRBV20-1 and TRBJ2-5, with TRBD1 identical over 7 bases. This CDR3 contains 14 residues. Losses at the gene ends were 0 bases for V and 3 bases for J; bases not matched to a gene: 4. The germline V gene encodes CDR1 DFQATT and CDR2 SNEGSKA (reference sequence). The CDR3 region is CSARDWDREETQYF. The CDR3 coding sequence is TGCAGTGCTAGAGATTGGGACAGAGAAGAGACCCAGTACTTC.

The chain has TRBV7-2 and TRBJ2-7; the D gene could be TRBD1 or TRBD2 (5 bases each). V was shortened by 5 bases and J by 2 bases, with 16 bases between the two germline ends. The CDR3 is 15 amino acids. The V gene's germline CDR1 is SGHTA and CDR2 FQGNSA. The CDR3 region is CASSRPGPGTYEQYF. Here the CDR3 DNA reads TGTGCCAGCAGCAGGCCGGGGCCAGGGACCTACGAGCAGTACTTC.

This clonotype was counted between two and nine times. The chain employs TRBV6-2 or TRBV6-3 and TRBJ1-6, with 7 bases that match TRBD1. V was clipped by 6 bases and J by 13 bases; unmatched bases: 9. The CDR3 contains 13 residues. Looked up from germline, CDR1 is MNHEY and CDR2 is SVGEGT. CDR3 sequence (DNA): TGTGCCAGCAGGGACAGGACCGACCTCCCCCTCCACTTT. Protein sequence: CASRDRTDLPLHF.

This clonotype was seen only a few times. V is TRBV29-1 and J is TRBJ2-5; tentative D call: TRBD2 (5 bases). Germline lookup yields CDR1 SQVTM and CDR2 ANQGSEA. Trimming shortened V by 3 bases and J by 7 bases, and 18 bases separated the two germline ends. The CDR3 has 14 residues. The DNA of the CDR3 is TGCAGCGTTGAGGGTCGGGGTTCGGAGGCGACCCAGTACTTC. Its translation: CSVEGRGSEATQYF.

The sample holds a few counts of this clonotype. V usage is TRBV2 and J usage is TRBJ2-7, with D uncertain. Germline CDR1 and CDR2: SNHLY and FYNNEI. CDR3 length equals 14 residues. Trimming left V 6 bases short and J 2 bases short, with 14 bases between. The CDR3 here is CASRVNPGPYEQYF. The CDR3 nucleotides read TGTGCCAGCAGGGTCAACCCTGGACCCTACGAGCAGTACTTC. The full variable domain, completed using reference TRBV2 and TRBJ2-7, is EPEVTQTPSHQVTQMGQEVILRCVPISNHLYFYWYRQILGQKVEFLVSFYNNEISEKSEIFDDQFSVERPDGSNFTLKIRSTKLEDSAMYFCASRVNPGPYEQYFGPGTRLTVT.

This clonotype appeared a few times. Here the CDR3 DNA reads TGTGCCAGCAGGACCCTACTAGATAAGCAGTTCTTC. It encodes CASRTLLDKQFF. The rearrangement joins TRBV6-2 or TRBV6-3 to TRBJ2-1, with a tentative D call TRBD2 (5 bases). CDR1 and CDR2 (germline): MNHEY, SVGEGT. The CDR3 is 12 residues long. Trimming left V 6 bases short and J 11 bases short, with 14 bases between.

V gene TRBV7-2 combines with J gene TRBJ2-1; 7 positions match TRBD2. V lost 1 base and J lost 4; bases outside the gene matches: 7. Germline assignment: CDR1 SGHTA and CDR2 FQGNSA. This CDR3 is built from 16 residues. The CDR3 region has the DNA TGTGCCAGCAGCTTAGTCGGGGGGTCCCTTTACAATGAGCAGTTCTTC. The encoded protein is CASSLVGGSLYNEQFF.

This clonotype has only a few counts. The V gene is TRBV12-3 or TRBV12-4, the J gene TRBJ2-5, with TRBD1 matching 8 bases. This CDR3 contains 15 residues. V dropped 6 bases and J dropped 2; count of bases not matched to a gene: 8. CDR3 residues: CASRSGQALQETQYF. In nucleotides, the CDR3 is TGTGCCAGCAGATCGGGACAGGCTCTGCAAGAGACCCAGTACTTC.

The V and J genes are TRBV12-3 or TRBV12-4 and TRBJ2-6; D possibly corresponds to TRBD2 (7 bases). Deletions cut 7 bases from V and 0 bases from J, with 22 bases between. This CDR3 has 19 residues. The CDR3 coding sequence is TGTGCCAGCACCCTCCGCGGAAGGGGGGGAAGCTCTGGGGCCAACGTCCTGACTTTC. Translated: CASTLRGRGGSSGANVLTF.

As regards this clonotype: This may stem from a read error, because a much larger clone lies one nucleotide away. The genes are TRBV9 and TRBJ2-5; TRBD2 agrees at 7 bases. The CDR3 covers 14 residues. The V gene's germline CDR1 is SGDLS and CDR2 YYNGEE. V lost 0 bases to trimming and J lost 13 bases; unmatched junction nucleotides: 12. The CDR3 loop is CASSVGGGPNERYF. The CDR3 DNA sequence: TGTGCCAGCAGCGTAGGGGGAGGGCCGAACGAGCGGTACTTC.

The CDR3 sequence is CASSAQSGTDVYNEQFF. The CDR3, as DNA: TGTGCCAGCAGCGCCCAATCCGGGACCGACGTCTACAATGAGCAGTTCTTC. The V gene is TRBV21-1, the J gene TRBJ2-1; the table assigns TRBD1, which was not confirmed against the DNA. TRBV21-1 is a documented pseudogene. The CDR3 runs 17 residues.

This clonotype was seen only a few times. The V and J genes are TRBV20-1 and TRBJ2-5, with a weak D call TRBD2 (5 bases). Trimming cost V 0 bases and J 5 bases, with 16 bases left between them. The CDR3 totals 15 residues. The germline V gene encodes CDR1 DFQATT and CDR2 SNEGSKA (reference sequence). The CDR3 loop reads CSARDQRSFRETQYF. The CDR3 bases are TGCAGTGCTAGAGACCAGCGGTCCTTTCGGGAGACCCAGTACTTC.

Note on this clonotype: One junction end does not reproduce the germline sequence, and a read error may be involved. This chain connects TRBV6-4 to TRBJ2-1; TRBD1 might be the D (6 bases). Germline V lookup: CDR1 MRHNA, CDR2 SNTAGT. The CDR3 runs 16 residues. CDR3: CASSEGDRKSYNGQFF. The DNA for the CDR3 is TGTGCCAGCAGTGAAGGAGACAGGAAATCTTACAATGGGCAGTTCTTC.

The chain carries TRBV7-2 and TRBJ1-5; D unresolved. The CDR3 totals 14 residues. Looked up from germline, CDR1 is SGHTA and CDR2 is FQGNSA. Trimming stripped 0 bases from V and 5 bases from J, with 8 bases between. The CDR3 nucleotides read TGTGCCAGCAGCTTAGCCTCCTGGGATCAGCCCCAGCATTTT. This encodes CASSLASWDQPQHF.

CDR3 DNA: TGCAGTGCTAGGGACGGGGCCCCCTACGAGCAGTACTTC. Translating it yields CSARDGAPYEQYF. The rearrangement links TRBV20-1 to TRBJ2-7; D is perhaps TRBD1 or TRBD2 (5 bases each). Germline CDR1 and CDR2: DFQATT and SNEGSKA (reference sequence). The length of the CDR3 is 13 residues. The V and J ends lost 3 bases and 2 bases respectively, with 11 bases between them.

This clonotype was seen once. One end of the junction is discordant with germline, which a read error may explain. The rearrangement uses TRBV2 and TRBJ2-3; 12 bases match TRBD2. Germline lookup yields CDR1 SNHLY and CDR2 FYNNEI. The CDR3 is 15 amino acids. The CDR3 is CASYVTSGSADTRYF. The CDR3 DNA reads as TGTGCCAGCTACGTGACTAGCGGGAGCGCAGATACGCGGTATTTT.

This clonotype occurred many times. This chain connects TRBV7-2 to TRBJ2-1, with 8 positions matching TRBD2. This CDR3 is 14 amino acids long. Germline V lookup: CDR1 SGHTA, CDR2 FQGNSA. V was pared by 3 bases and J by 6 bases, with 4 bases of the junction left unmatched. The CDR3 DNA reads TGTGCCAGCAGCTTCCCCGGGGGGGCCAATGAGCAGTTCTTC. Amino acid sequence: CASSFPGGANEQFF.

The V and J genes are TRBV20-1 and TRBJ2-7; D is possibly TRBD2 (6 bases). This CDR3 region has 12 residues. The germline V gene has CDR1 DFQATT and CDR2 SNEGSKA (reference sequence). The V end was cut by 6 bases, the J end by 7 bases, with 16 bases between. Here the CDR3 DNA reads TGCAGTGCCGAACGGGAGCGGTATGAGCAGTACTTC. As protein: CSAERERYEQYF.

This clonotype is a singleton in its sample. This chain uses TRBV7-2 with TRBJ2-1; 8 bases agree with TRBD2. Gene TRBJ2-7 matches the end of the DNA better, so the J call may be wrong. Germline lookup yields CDR1 SGHTA and CDR2 FQGNSA. The CDR3 runs 18 residues. The CDR3 is CASSLVPGGASSYNEQYF. CDR3 sequence (DNA): TGTGCCAGCAGCTTAGTCCCCGGGGGGGCGAGCTCCTACAATGAGCAGTACTTC.

This chain connects TRBV3-1 to TRBJ1-6; D gene unclear. V was clipped by 1 base and J by 9 bases, with 10 bases between them. Germline-derived CDR1 and CDR2 are LGHDT and YNNKEL (reference sequence). CDR3 size: 14 residues. The CDR3 reads CASSQAGRSSPLHF. The CDR3 coding sequence is TGTGCCAGCAGCCAAGCCGGGCGTAGTTCACCCCTCCACTTT. The entire variable domain, with the rest obtained from reference TRBV3-1 and TRBJ1-6, is as follows: DTAVSQTPKYLVTQMGNDKSIKCEQNLGHDTMYWYKQDSKKFLKIMFSYNNKELIINETVPNRFSPKSPDKAHLNLHINSLELGDSAVYFCASSQAGRSSPLHFGNGTRLTVT.

Details on this clonotype: This clone may be a read error of a much larger clone one base away. The rearrangement links TRBV5-1 to TRBJ1-6, with D possibly TRBD1 on 6 matching bases. The CDR3 has 14 amino acids. Germline V gene lookup returns CDR1 SGHRS and CDR2 YFSETQ. Trimming took off 0 bases at V and 10 bases at J, with 11 bases between the two ends. Written as DNA, the CDR3 is TGCGCCAGCAGCTTGGAAGGGGGAAAGTCACCCCTCCACTTT. Its translation: CASSLEGGKSPLHF.

J is TRBJ1-2 and V is TRBV3-1; possibly TRBD1 for D (5 bases). V was cut by 3 bases and J by 8 bases, with 19 bases left in between. Germline CDR1 is LGHDT and CDR2 is YNNKEL (reference sequence). This CDR3 spans 15 amino acids. CDR3 coding DNA: TGTGCCAGCAGCCATTACGTAGACAGAGAGTACGGCTACACCTTC. Residues: CASSHYVDREYGYTF.

CDR3 residues: CASSEGGNLYQPQHF. The CDR3 DNA sequence: TGTGCCAGCAGTGAGGGAGGGAACCTTTATCAGCCCCAGCATTTT. The rearrangement links TRBV25-1 to TRBJ1-5, with no clear D. The V gene's germline CDR1 is MGHDK and CDR2 SYGVNS. Trimming pared 3 bases from V and 5 bases from J, leaving 14 bases between. The CDR3 runs 15 residues.

Here the CDR3 DNA reads TGTGCCAGCAGCCAAGCCCCGGGACAGGGCACCTACGAGCAGTACTTC. Amino acid sequence: CASSQAPGQGTYEQYF. The gene calls are TRBV4-2 and TRBJ2-7; 9 bases map to TRBD1. Looked up from germline, CDR1 is LGHNA and CDR2 is YNFKEQ. J lost 2 bases, V lost 1 base, and 6 bases had no gene match. The CDR3 has 16 residues.

The chain links TRBV7-2 to TRBJ2-5, with a weak D call TRBD2 (7 bases). The ends were cut back, 11 bases at V and 3 bases at J, with 19 bases in the middle. Per the germline V gene, CDR1 is SGHTA and CDR2 is FQGNSA. The CDR3 is 14 residues long. The CDR3 here is CAGKLGGAEETQYF. CDR3 nucleotides: TGTGCCGGCAAGCTGGGGGGGGCCGAAGAGACCCAGTACTTC.

In DNA, the CDR3 is TGTGCCAGCAGCTTAAACGGGCGGCAGGGCTACACCTTC. It yields the protein CASSLNGRQGYTF. V is TRBV13 and J is TRBJ1-2; D is unresolved. V was shortened by 2 bases and J by 8 bases, with 12 bases between the two germline ends. Germline V gene sequence: CDR1 PRHDT, CDR2 FYEKMQ (reference sequence). The CDR3 is 13 amino acids.

The chain couples TRBV28 to TRBJ2-5; D may correspond to TRBD1 or TRBD2 (5 bases each). The J call may be in error: the DNA end matches TRBJ2-7 better. The germline gives CDR1 MDHEN, CDR2 SYDVKM. The CDR3 is 13 amino acids. CDR3 amino acids: CASAPGQGSEQYF. In DNA, the CDR3 is TGTGCCAGCGCCCCGGGGCAGGGATCCGAGCAGTACTTC.

This clonotype appeared a few times. This sequence joins TRBV20-1 and TRBJ2-7, with D possibly being TRBD2 (5 bases). V was cut by 8 bases and J by 4 bases, with 18 bases left in between. Germline CDR1 is DFQATT and CDR2 is SNEGSKA (reference sequence). The CDR3 is 13 amino acids. The CDR3 is CSLTAGLMYEQYF. CDR3 nucleotides: TGCAGTCTCACGGCGGGCTTAATGTACGAGCAGTACTTC.

The chain couples TRBV12-3 or TRBV12-4 to TRBJ2-5; tentatively, D is TRBD2 (5 bases). The CDR3 length is 12 residues. Trimming removed 4 bases from V and 11 bases from J, with 14 bases in between. The CDR3 region is CASSSVGLEQYF. Here the CDR3 DNA reads TGTGCCAGCAGTTCTGTTGGACTTGAGCAGTACTTC.

This clonotype has only a few counts. The chain links TRBV7-2 to TRBJ2-1; D remains unclear. CDR1 is SGHTA and CDR2 is FQGNSA in the germline V gene. V dropped 5 bases and J dropped 7 bases, with 12 bases sitting between them. This CDR3 is built from 13 residues. CDR3: CASSQPTVNEQFF. The CDR3 bases are TGTGCCAGCAGCCAACCGACTGTTAATGAGCAGTTCTTC.